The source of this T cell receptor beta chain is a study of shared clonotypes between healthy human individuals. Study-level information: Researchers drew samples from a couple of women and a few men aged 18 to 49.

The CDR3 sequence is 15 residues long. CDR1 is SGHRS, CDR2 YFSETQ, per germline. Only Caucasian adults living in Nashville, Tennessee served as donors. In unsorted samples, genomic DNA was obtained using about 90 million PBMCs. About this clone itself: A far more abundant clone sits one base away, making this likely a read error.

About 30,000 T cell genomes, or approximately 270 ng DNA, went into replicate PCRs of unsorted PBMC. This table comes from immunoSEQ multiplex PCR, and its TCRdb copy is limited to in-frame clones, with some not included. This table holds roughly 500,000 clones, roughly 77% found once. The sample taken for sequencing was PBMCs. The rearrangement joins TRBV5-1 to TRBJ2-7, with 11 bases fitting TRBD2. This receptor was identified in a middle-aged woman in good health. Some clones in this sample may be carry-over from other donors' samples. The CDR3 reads CASSTSGSRSYKQYF. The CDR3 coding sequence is TGCGCCAGCAGTACTAGCGGGAGTAGATCCTACAAGCAGTACTTC.